The entry below describes one T cell receptor beta chain. These data originate in a study of blood T cell repertoires in COVID-19. Per the germline V gene, CDR1 is SGHDT and CDR2 is YYEEEE. The V end lost 1 base, the J end lost 4 bases, and 9 bases lay between the germline ends. There are 14 residues in the CDR3. Only in-frame clones appear in the TCRdb table, and some are missing; sequencing was by immunoSEQ multiplex PCR. Of some 170,000 clones in the sample, around 82% were seen once. Sequenced sample: peripheral blood. The receptor was isolated from a man aged 55-75 years with active or convalescent COVID-19. The chain links TRBV5-6 to TRBJ1-5; possibly TRBD1 for D (5 bases). The DNA of the CDR3 is TGTGCCAGCAGCTTGTGGTACAGGAATCAGCCCCAGCATTTT. It translates to CASSLWYRNQPQHF.